One and the same sample provided the 8 T cell receptor beta chains below, sequenced in a study of identical twins. Using its own MiXCR run on the 5' RACE reads, TCRdb lists one record per CDR3 protein. Of some 690,000 distinct CDR3 sequences listed, around 20% are singletons. Separately, the same data were catalogued under a study of T cells expressing NK-cell markers.

The sequencing sample was made of PBMCs. All receptors derive from a woman under 30 in good health.

This clonotype was seen a handful of times. The J gene is TRBJ2-7, the V gene TRBV5-1; TRBD1 aligns across 10 bases. Looked up from germline, CDR1 is SGHRS and CDR2 is YFSETQ. The CDR3 is made up of 15 amino acids. The trim removed 4 bases at V and 6 bases at J, leaving 10 bases unmatched. The CDR3 DNA is TGCGCCAGCAGCCGTACCGGGACAGGGGAAGGCGAGCAGTACTTC. Translated, it gives CASSRTGTGEGEQYF.

This clonotype came up a few times. The V call is TRBV10-3, the J call TRBJ2-5; possibly TRBD2 for D (7 bases). With 6 bases removed from V and 3 bases from J, the gap between germline ends came to 17 bases. The V gene's germline CDR1 is ENHRY and CDR2 SYGVKD. This CDR3 is 15 amino acids long. CDR3 sequence: CAIRRGGGGEETQYF. The CDR3 DNA is TGTGCCATCAGGAGGGGGGGCGGAGGGGAAGAGACCCAGTACTTC.

The chain recombines TRBV20-1 with TRBJ1-1; weak D call: TRBD1 (6 bases). The CDR3 is 13 amino acids. The germline gives CDR1 DFQATT, CDR2 SNEGSKA (reference sequence). Trimming removed 7 bases from V and 5 bases from J, with 17 bases in between. The CDR3 sequence: CSVRPGTLTEAFF. CDR3 nucleotide sequence: TGCAGTGTCAGACCTGGGACACTTACTGAAGCTTTCTTT.

In DNA form, the CDR3 reads TGTGCCAGCAGCCTGGGACAGGAACAGCAGTTCTTC. It codes for CASSLGQEQQFF. The rearrangement links TRBV7-3 to TRBJ2-1; 8 bases align to TRBD1. After removal of 5 bases from V and 11 bases from J, the junction contained 5 bases not matched to a gene. CDR3 length: 12 residues. CDR1 and CDR2 (germline): SGHTA, FQGTGA.

The rearrangement joins TRBV20-1 to TRBJ2-3, with 10 nucleotides matching TRBD2. Losses at the gene ends were 2 bases for V and 4 bases for J; bases not matched to a gene: 3. Germline values: CDR1 DFQATT, CDR2 SNEGSKA (reference sequence). This CDR3 contains 14 residues. This chain's CDR3 is CSARRAGGPDTQYF. The CDR3 bases are TGCAGTGCTAGAAGAGCGGGAGGGCCAGATACGCAGTATTTT.

The rearrangement joins TRBV7-2 to TRBJ2-3; 8 bases line up with TRBD2. The CDR3 runs to 16 residues. V trimming: 6 bases; J trimming: 6 bases; junction bases outside the gene matches: 14. CDR1 is SGHTA and CDR2 is FQGNSA in the germline V gene. The CDR3 protein is CASSSIAGSVGDTQYF. CDR3 coding DNA: TGTGCCAGCAGTTCTATAGCGGGGTCTGTGGGGGATACGCAGTATTTT. The full variable domain, completed using reference TRBV7-2 and TRBJ2-3, is GAGVSQSPSNKVTEKGKDVELRCDPISGHTALYWYRQSLGQGLEFLIYFQGNSAPDKSGLPSDRFSAERTGGSVSTLTIQRTQQEDSAVYLCASSSIAGSVGDTQYFGPGTRLTVL.

V usage is TRBV7-9 and J usage is TRBJ2-2, with D tentatively TRBD2 (5 bases). The CDR3 loop spans 15 amino acids. CDR1 is SEHNR, CDR2 FQNEAQ, per germline (reference sequence). The V end was cut by 6 bases, the J end by 5 bases, with 16 bases between. The CDR3 region has the DNA TGTGCCAGCAGGGGCGAGGGAGAGGCAACCGGGGAGCTGTTTTTT. This gives the protein CASRGEGEATGELFF.

V gene TRBV5-1 combines with J gene TRBJ2-6; weak D call: TRBD1 (6 bases). Germline CDR1 reads SGHRS; CDR2 reads YFSETQ. The CDR3 extends over 19 amino acids. V lost 0 bases, J lost 0 bases, and 16 bases lay in between. The CDR3 loop is CASSLGRGGSGSGANVLTF. CDR3 nucleotides: TGCGCCAGCAGCTTGGGGAGAGGGGGATCAGGCTCTGGGGCCAACGTCCTGACTTTC.